The sequence of this TCR beta chain was determined in a study of cytomegalovirus exposure and HLA in healthy donors. General study findings and limits: In a later analysis, across HLA loci, associated TCR counts were highest for DRB1, lowest for HLA-C.

Use of 60 Vbeta and 13 Jbeta primers characterized the PCR. This table comes from immunoSEQ multiplex PCR, and its TCRdb copy is limited to in-frame clones, with some not included. The sample carries about 200,000 clones, 75% to 90% recorded once. The CDR3 contains 15 residues. The germline CDR1 and CDR2 sequences are SEHNR and FQNEAQ (reference sequence). The V gene end was trimmed by 7 bases and the J gene end by 4 bases; junction bases not matched to a gene: 9. This clone was seen a few times. The antigen remains unidentified. Sequences were obtained from PBMCs. The rearrangement links TRBV7-9 to TRBJ2-1, with 8 bases identical to TRBD2. The receptor comes from a woman in her 40s in good health and CMV-seronegative. CDR3 in DNA: TGTGCCAGCAACTCGCCGGGACTAGGTTACAATGAGCAGTTCTTC. It translates to CASNSPGLGYNEQFF.